This T cell receptor (beta chain) was identified during a study of blood T cell repertoires in COVID-19. Study-level information: The origin of the acute and convalescent COVID-19 samples was the United States, Italy and Spain. T cells, B-cell-depleted T cells, or PBMCs supplied cDNA or gDNA.

Original processing notes: It was from reference gene primer amplification that nucleated cell counts were estimated. Clones were sequenced by immunoSEQ multiplex PCR, and TCRdb holds only the in-frame ones, with some missing. From that table come the V and J calls and clone size; the DNA was used to work out D and trimming. The table includes 150,000 or so clones, approximately 90% detected once. Cohorts were determined from participant-reported clinical history. CDR1 and CDR2 from the germline V gene are SGHNT and YENEEA. CDR3 length: 14 amino acids. Trimming left V 5 bases short and J 3 bases short, with 12 bases between.

Sequencing was done on a sample of PBMCs or T cells enriched from blood (not recorded which). J is TRBJ2-3 and V is TRBV11-3; a possible D gene is TRBD1 (6 bases). The clonotype originates from a woman aged 30 to 39 with acute COVID-19. The CDR3 DNA reads TGTGCCAGCAGCCCCCAGACAGGAACAGATACGCAGTATTTT. Its protein is CASSPQTGTDTQYF.